Listed here are 15 T cell receptor beta chains from one sample, sequenced in a study of shared clonotypes between healthy human individuals. Terminally differentiated effector memory CD45RA+ cells were excluded from the naive CD8 cells, which were CD45RO-negative and positively selected for CCR7. Some clones are missing from TCRdb's copy, which holds only in-frame ones; the method was immunoSEQ multiplex PCR. The sample has more than 2 million clones; just under 95% are singletons. Sequencing was performed on naive CD8+ T cells from PBMCs. The receptors originated from a man younger than 30 in good health. Some clones in this sample may be carry-over from other donors' samples.

The chain has TRBV6-1 and TRBJ2-7; possibly TRBD2 for D (5 bases). The CDR3 totals 14 residues. Trimming stripped 2 bases from V and 2 bases from J, with 10 bases between. Looked up from germline, CDR1 is MNHNS and CDR2 is SASEGT. CDR3 sequence reads: CASSEKGATYEQYF. The CDR3 region has the DNA TGTGCCAGCAGTGAAAAGGGAGCAACCTACGAGCAGTACTTC.

The J gene is TRBJ1-1, the V gene TRBV10-3, with 8 positions matching TRBD1. The CDR3 contains 16 residues. Germline loops: CDR1 ENHRY, CDR2 SYGVKD. With V trimmed by 3 bases and J by 0 bases, 6 bases remained unmatched. The CDR3 here is CAISEGQGDMNTEAFF. CDR3 DNA sequence: TGTGCCATCAGTGAAGGACAGGGAGACATGAACACTGAAGCTTTCTTT.

V and J are TRBV25-1 and TRBJ2-2; unclear D gene. V lost 7 bases, J lost 9 bases, and 9 bases lay in between. This CDR3 contains 11 residues. Germline V gene sequence: CDR1 MGHDK, CDR2 SYGVNS. In nucleotides, the CDR3 is TGTGCCAGCACCCAAGACTGGGAGCTGTTTTTT. Protein product: CASTQDWELFF.

The V call is TRBV2, the J call TRBJ1-3; 7 bases are a match to TRBD1. There are 17 residues in the CDR3. The trim removed 7 bases at V and 0 bases at J, leaving 12 bases unmatched. CDR1 SNHLY and CDR2 FYNNEI come from the germline V gene. The CDR3: CASTKQGFISSGNTIYF. CDR3 DNA sequence: TGTGCCAGCACCAAACAGGGGTTCATCTCCTCTGGAAACACCATATATTTT.

The rearrangement uses TRBV13 and TRBJ2-5; D gene uncertain. This CDR3 spans 15 amino acids. Deletions cut 7 bases from V and 8 bases from J, with 23 bases between. The V gene's germline CDR1 is PRHDT and CDR2 FYEKMQ (reference sequence). The CDR3 region has the DNA TGTGCCAGCACCCCCTCTGGGCTAGGGTCGAAAACCCAGTACTTC. Protein sequence: CASTPSGLGSKTQYF. Based on the CDR3 plus reference TRBV13 and TRBJ2-5, the full variable domain is AAGVIQSPRHLIKEKRETATLKCYPIPRHDTVYWYQQGPGQDPQFLISFYEKMQSDKGSIPDRFSAQQFSDYHSELNMSSLELGDSALYFCASTPSGLGSKTQYFGPGTRLLVL.

This chain links TRBV19 with TRBJ2-3, with TRBD2 matching over 8 bases. This CDR3 spans 15 amino acids. Unmatched junction bases numbered 5, after V lost 6 bases and J lost 0 bases. Germline CDR1 is LNHDA and CDR2 is SQIVND (reference sequence). This CDR3 is CASRSRGGSTDTQYF. CDR3 sequence (DNA): TGTGCCAGTAGAAGCCGGGGGGGCAGCACAGATACGCAGTATTTT.

The CDR3 DNA sequence: TGTGCCAGCAGGCAGGGTTGGACTGAAGCTTTCTTT. This gives the protein CASRQGWTEAFF. The chain recombines TRBV7-9 with TRBJ1-1; TRBD1 is a possible D gene (5 bases). Trimming removed 6 bases from V and 5 bases from J, with 10 bases in between. The length of the CDR3 is 12 residues. Germline CDR1 and CDR2: SEHNR and FQNEAQ (reference sequence). The variable domain in full, with the rest retrieved from reference TRBV7-9 and TRBJ1-1, is DTGVSQNPRHKITKRGQNVTFRCDPISEHNRLYWYRQTLGQGPEFLTYFQNEAQLEKSRLLSDRFSAERPKGSFSTLEIQRTEQGDSAMYLCASRQGWTEAFFGQGTRLTVV.

In this sample, this clone turned up once. The chain combines TRBV5-6 with TRBJ2-1, with 8 bases lining up with TRBD2. The germline V gene has CDR1 SGHDT and CDR2 YYEEEE. The CDR3 covers 15 residues. The J segment lost 5 bases and the V segment lost 0 bases, leaving 4 bases of the junction unmatched. In DNA, the CDR3 is TGTGCCAGCAGCTTGGGCGGGAGGATCCACAATGAGCAGTTCTTC. This translates into CASSLGGRIHNEQFF.

V and J are TRBV11-2 and TRBJ1-1; 9 bases agree with TRBD1. Germline-derived CDR1 and CDR2 are SGHAT and FQNNGV. The trim removed 1 base at V and 10 bases at J, leaving 7 bases unmatched. The CDR3 runs to 14 residues. CDR3 region: CASSLAGTGRGAFF. CDR3 nucleotide sequence: TGTGCCAGCAGCTTAGCGGGGACAGGGAGGGGAGCTTTCTTT.

The chain carries TRBV29-1 and TRBJ1-4; D gene unclear. The length of the CDR3 is 11 residues. V was cut by 1 base and J by 7 bases, with 4 bases left in between. Germline values: CDR1 SQVTM, CDR2 ANQGSEA. The CDR3, as DNA: TGCAGCGTTGAAGGGGGTGAAAAACTGTTTTTT. It specifies CSVEGGEKLFF.

The chain joins TRBV28 to TRBJ1-2, with no clear D. The CDR3 spans 11 residues. Germline CDR1 is MDHEN and CDR2 is SYDVKM. V lost 2 bases to trimming and J lost 10 bases, with 8 bases between them. CDR3 protein: CASSLSDAYTF. As DNA, the CDR3 is TGTGCCAGCAGTTTAAGCGACGCCTACACCTTC.

The J gene is TRBJ2-3, the V gene TRBV13, with D tentatively TRBD1 or TRBD2 (5 bases each). This CDR3 is built from 15 residues. V was shortened by 5 bases and J by 2 bases, with 14 bases between the two germline ends. CDR1 and CDR2 (germline): PRHDT, FYEKMQ (reference sequence). As DNA, the CDR3 is TGTGCCAGCAGCCCCGAGGGACGGTACACAGATACGCAGTATTTT. Translating it yields CASSPEGRYTDTQYF. The full variable domain, with the rest looked up from reference TRBV13 and TRBJ2-3, is AAGVIQSPRHLIKEKRETATLKCYPIPRHDTVYWYQQGPGQDPQFLISFYEKMQSDKGSIPDRFSAQQFSDYHSELNMSSLELGDSALYFCASSPEGRYTDTQYFGPGTRLTVL.

This rearrangement joins TRBV13 to TRBJ2-7; 7 positions match TRBD1. The CDR3 runs to 14 residues. Germline trimming cut 4 bases from V and 2 bases from J; bases unmatched to any gene: 5. Germline V gives CDR1 PRHDT, CDR2 FYEKMQ (reference sequence). Here the CDR3 reads CASSSADRTYEQYF. The CDR3 bases are TGTGCCAGCAGCTCAGCGGACAGGACCTACGAGCAGTACTTC.

This chain joins TRBV5-4 and TRBJ2-5; D gene ambiguous. Germline V CDR1 and CDR2: SGHNT, YYREEE (reference sequence). This CDR3 has 15 amino acids. Trimming left V 4 bases short and J 4 bases short, with 17 bases between. CDR3 amino acids: CASSPGRPTPETQYF. CDR3 DNA: TGTGCCAGCAGCCCCGGCCGGCCTACCCCAGAGACCCAGTACTTC.

The chain combines TRBV4-1 with TRBJ2-3; D is unclear. CDR3 length equals 16 residues. The V gene lost 1 base and the J gene lost 1 base, with 12 bases spanning the gap. Per germline, CDR1 MGHRA and CDR2 YSYEKL. The CDR3 sequence is CASSQGFLRRTDTQYF. CDR3 DNA sequence: TGCGCCAGCAGCCAAGGGTTCTTGCGGCGCACAGATACGCAGTATTTT.